Detailed here is one TCR beta chain. Its antigen is not known. Trimming cost V 5 bases and J 3 bases, with 11 bases left between them. CDR3 length: 13 residues. Per the germline V gene, CDR1 is MDHEN and CDR2 is SYDVKM. The entry originates in a study of beta chain features in type 1 diabetes. One heparinised blood draw, averaging about 120 mL, came from each donor. Every isolated RNA sample was fully reverse transcribed, so sequencing captured expressed TCRB transcripts. Clones were read by immunoSEQ multiplex PCR, and TCRdb kept only the in-frame ones, dropping some. The sample carries around 690,000 clones, 12% recorded once. Study outcomes and limitations: Equally in patients and controls, PCR might preferentially amplify shorter templates. Moderate but significant shortening of TCRB CDR3s was recorded in all four CD4+ subsets from Type 1 diabetes patients.

The sample comprised naive CD4+ T cells from blood. The chain joins TRBV28 to TRBJ2-7, with D perhaps being TRBD1 or TRBD2 (6 bases each). This receptor was identified in a man aged 25-45 years with type 1 diabetes. CDR3 DNA sequence: TGTGCCAGCAGTCCCAGGGGACTCTACGAGCAGTACTTC. Translation: CASSPRGLYEQYF.